Shown below are 29 T cell receptor beta chains from a single sample sequenced in a study of blood T cell repertoires in COVID-19. Sequencing used immunoSEQ multiplex PCR; TCRdb keeps in-frame clones, though not all of them. The table records approximately 91,000 clones, around 80% of them present only once. The specimen sequenced was peripheral blood. These TCRs come from a human donor in a cohort sampled during active COVID-19.

The chain has TRBV4-1 and TRBJ2-7, with TRBD2 matching 15 bases. There are 18 residues in the CDR3. Germline CDR1 reads MGHRA; CDR2 reads YSYEKL. V shed 4 bases and J 2 bases; nucleotides not matched to a gene: 9. The DNA for the CDR3 is TGCGCCAGCAGCCGCGGGACTAGCGGGAGGAGAAACCCCTACGAGCAGTACTTC. As protein: CASSRGTSGRRNPYEQYF.

This sequence joins TRBV3-1 (or the pseudogene TRBV3-2) and TRBJ2-1; D may be TRBD2 (6 bases). V shed 7 bases and J shed 7 bases, with 14 bases lying between them. Germline CDR1 is LGHDT and CDR2 is YNNKEL (reference sequence). The CDR3 has 13 residues. CDR3 nucleotides: TGTGCCAGCACCCCGTCGGCGGGGAATGAGCAGTTCTTC. It encodes CASTPSAGNEQFF.

The CDR3 DNA reads TGCGCCAGCAGCCAAGGGACAGGGTATGGCTACACCTTC. This sequence encodes CASSQGTGYGYTF. The J gene is TRBJ1-2, the V gene TRBV5-1; TRBD1 matches 9 bases. The germline gives CDR1 SGHRS, CDR2 YFSETQ. The V segment lost 4 bases and the J segment 5 bases; nucleotides outside the gene matches: 3. The CDR3 runs to 13 residues.

The V and J genes are TRBV30 and TRBJ2-2, with D possibly being TRBD2 (6 bases). The V and J ends lost 8 bases and 1 base respectively, with 11 bases between them. Germline CDR1 reads GTSNPN; CDR2 reads SVGIG (reference sequence). CDR3 length equals 13 residues. The CDR3 is CAGGLMNTGELFF. Here the CDR3 DNA reads TGTGCCGGGGGACTTATGAACACCGGGGAGCTGTTTTTT.

The genes are TRBV3-1 (or the pseudogene TRBV3-2) and TRBJ2-7, with D possibly matching TRBD1 (5 bases). CDR1 LGHDT and CDR2 YNNKEL come from the germline V gene (reference sequence). The CDR3 runs 15 residues. The V end lost 6 bases, the J end lost 3 bases, and 18 bases lay between the germline ends. The DNA of the CDR3 is TGTGCCAGCAGTCTCGGACGGACAAGTCGCTACGAGCAGTACTTC. Translation: CASSLGRTSRYEQYF.

This chain links TRBV11-2 with TRBJ1-1; TRBD1 might be the D (5 bases). Deletions cut 0 bases from V and 5 bases from J, with 13 bases between. The CDR3 contains 15 residues. The germline CDR1 and CDR2 sequences are SGHAT and FQNNGV. The CDR3 is CASSLDAGPTTEAFF. Here the CDR3 DNA reads TGTGCCAGCAGCTTAGATGCAGGGCCAACTACTGAAGCTTTCTTT.

The V and J genes are TRBV7-9 and TRBJ2-7; D is possibly TRBD1 (5 bases). This CDR3 has 11 residues. V lost 5 bases to trimming and J lost 5 bases, with 7 bases between them. CDR1 is SEHNR, CDR2 FQNEAQ, per germline (reference sequence). CDR3 amino acids: CASSLRDEQYF. DNA for the CDR3: TGTGCCAGCAGCCTCAGGGACGAGCAGTACTTC.

J is TRBJ2-7 and V is TRBV18; 12 bases line up with TRBD2. Unmatched junction bases numbered 7, after V lost 2 bases and J lost 5 bases. Germline loops: CDR1 KGHSH, CDR2 LQKENI. The CDR3 consists of 16 residues. The CDR3 loop reads CASSPRRLAGVNEQYF. The CDR3 bases are TGTGCCAGCTCACCAAGAAGACTAGCGGGAGTAAACGAGCAGTACTTC. The whole variable domain, filled in from reference TRBV18 and TRBJ2-7, reads NAGVMQNPRHLVRRRGQEARLRCSPMKGHSHVYWYRQLPEEGLKFMVYLQKENIIDESGMPKERFSAEFPKEGPSILRIQQVVRGDSAAYFCASSPRRLAGVNEQYFGPGTRLTVT.

The V and J genes are TRBV5-1 and TRBJ2-2; perhaps TRBD2 as D (6 bases). Germline CDR1 reads SGHRS; CDR2 reads YFSETQ. CDR3 length: 13 residues. Trimming removed 0 bases from V and 6 bases from J, with 6 bases in between. CDR3 amino acids: CASSLGRAGELFF. DNA of the CDR3: TGCGCCAGCAGCTTGGGGAGGGCCGGGGAGCTGTTTTTT.

The chain combines TRBV2 with TRBJ1-6, with D possibly TRBD1 on 5 matching bases. CDR3 length: 14 amino acids. V was trimmed by 3 bases and J by 10 bases, leaving 13 bases between them. Germline V lookup: CDR1 SNHLY, CDR2 FYNNEI. CDR3 sequence reads: CASSDREGGSPLHF. The CDR3 DNA sequence: TGTGCCAGCAGTGACAGGGAAGGTGGATCACCCCTCCACTTT.

CDR3 nucleotide sequence: TGTGCCAGCAGTTTAGCCGGGACAGGCTACTACGAGCAGTACTTC. It specifies CASSLAGTGYYEQYF. This sequence joins TRBV28 and TRBJ2-7; 8 bases agree with TRBD1. J gave up 3 bases and V 2 bases, and 6 bases lay outside the gene matches. CDR3 size: 15 residues. Germline-derived CDR1 and CDR2 are MDHEN and SYDVKM.

This chain's CDR3 is CASRRTGTYEQYF. Written as DNA, the CDR3 is TGTGCCAGCAGACGGACGGGGACCTACGAGCAGTACTTC. The chain has TRBV12-3 or TRBV12-4 and TRBJ2-7; perhaps TRBD2 as D (5 bases). Between the trimmed V and J ends, which lost 6 bases and 2 bases, there was a span of 11 bases. The CDR3 loop spans 13 amino acids.

The genes are TRBV10-3 and TRBJ2-1; 10 bases align to TRBD2. The V gene end was trimmed by 0 bases and the J gene end by 1 base; junction bases not matched to a gene: 3. CDR3 size: 17 residues. Per germline, CDR1 ENHRY and CDR2 SYGVKD. In DNA, the CDR3 is TGTGCCATCAGTGAGTCCAGCGGGAGGGGATCCTACAATGAGCAGTTCTTC. Its protein product is CAISESSGRGSYNEQFF.

V and J are TRBV12-3 or TRBV12-4 and TRBJ2-7; D ambiguous. Trimming shortened V by 6 bases and J by 2 bases, and 11 bases separated the two germline ends. The CDR3 covers 13 residues. The CDR3 loop reads CASSPPSAYEQYF. In DNA form, the CDR3 reads TGTGCCAGCAGCCCCCCCTCCGCCTACGAGCAGTACTTC.

This clone has more than one count but fewer than ten. The chain has TRBV2 and TRBJ2-7, with 11 positions matching TRBD2. The V and J ends lost 6 bases and 2 bases, in that order; junction bases with no gene match: 0. CDR1 and CDR2 (germline): SNHLY, FYNNEI. This CDR3 contains 13 residues. CDR3 sequence reads: CASRLAGAYEQYF. The CDR3 bases are TGTGCCAGCAGACTAGCGGGAGCCTACGAGCAGTACTTC.

This clone was counted a few times. V usage is TRBV5-4 and J usage is TRBJ1-5; D is possibly TRBD1 (5 bases). The CDR3 covers 13 residues. Germline lookup yields CDR1 SGHNT and CDR2 YYREEE (reference sequence). V dropped 4 bases and J dropped 7 bases, with 12 bases sitting between them. CDR3: CASSTQGSQPQHF. The CDR3 nucleotides read TGTGCCAGCAGCACTCAGGGTTCGCAGCCCCAGCATTTT.

V gene TRBV5-6 combines with J gene TRBJ2-5; TRBD1 matches at 8 bases. Germline CDR1 and CDR2: SGHDT and YYEEEE. There are 15 residues in the CDR3. Unmatched junction bases numbered 7, after V lost 2 bases and J lost 4 bases. The CDR3 region is CASSFPGTGLETQYF. The CDR3 DNA reads TGTGCCAGCAGCTTTCCCGGGACAGGTTTAGAGACCCAGTACTTC.

The rearrangement uses TRBV18 and TRBJ2-7, with D possibly TRBD1 on 6 matching bases. Looked up from germline, CDR1 is KGHSH and CDR2 is LQKENI. This CDR3 region has 12 residues. V was clipped by 2 bases and J by 7 bases, with 9 bases between them. CDR3 sequence reads: CASSPTGWEQYF. The DNA of the CDR3 is TGTGCCAGCTCACCAACAGGGTGGGAGCAGTACTTC.

V and J are TRBV18 and TRBJ1-1, with D possibly matching TRBD1 (6 bases). The V end was cut by 3 bases, the J end by 5 bases, with 16 bases between. The CDR3 covers 15 residues. Germline CDR1 is KGHSH and CDR2 is LQKENI. In nucleotides, the CDR3 is TGTGCCAGCTCACCGATGGCAGGGGAGAGAACTGAAGCTTTCTTT. Protein: CASSPMAGERTEAFF.

The gene calls are TRBV6-5 and TRBJ1-2; D unresolved. Germline CDR1 is MNHEY and CDR2 is SVGAGI. The ends were cut back, 2 bases at V and 8 bases at J, with 12 bases in the middle. The CDR3 is 13 amino acids. CDR3 region: CASSYTEKSGYTF. CDR3 sequence (DNA): TGTGCCAGCAGTTACACCGAGAAAAGCGGCTACACCTTC.

The rearrangement uses TRBV7-2 and TRBJ2-3, with 14 positions matching TRBD2. The CDR3 has 17 residues. CDR1 and CDR2 (germline): SGHTA, FQGNSA. With V trimmed by 6 bases and J by 1 base, 6 bases remained unmatched. CDR3 in amino acids: CASRPPGLAGGTDTQYF. The DNA for the CDR3 is TGTGCCAGCAGGCCTCCGGGACTAGCGGGGGGCACAGATACGCAGTATTTT. Using reference TRBV7-2 and TRBJ2-3 for the parts outside the CDR3, the full variable domain is GAGVSQSPSNKVTEKGKDVELRCDPISGHTALYWYRQSLGQGLEFLIYFQGNSAPDKSGLPSDRFSAERTGGSVSTLTIQRTQQEDSAVYLCASRPPGLAGGTDTQYFGPGTRLTVL.

The rearrangement links TRBV3-1 (or the pseudogene TRBV3-2) to TRBJ2-3, with D unresolved. The CDR3 loop spans 13 amino acids. V lost 2 bases, J lost 6 bases, and 9 bases lay in between. The germline V gene encodes CDR1 LGHDT and CDR2 YNNKEL (reference sequence). The CDR3 region is CASSQTALDTQYF. CDR3 sequence (DNA): TGTGCCAGCAGCCAAACAGCCCTTGATACGCAGTATTTT.

The J gene is TRBJ1-4, the V gene TRBV5-1; 10 bases map to TRBD1. Looked up from germline, CDR1 is SGHRS and CDR2 is YFSETQ. V lost 3 bases and J lost 6; bases outside the gene matches: 5. The CDR3 is 15 amino acids. CDR3: CASSYWTGGYEKLFF. CDR3 coding DNA: TGCGCCAGCAGCTACTGGACAGGGGGATATGAAAAACTGTTTTTT.

V gene TRBV7-9 combines with J gene TRBJ2-2; TRBD2 agrees at 10 bases. The CDR3 length is 16 residues. V lost 3 bases and J lost 1; bases outside the gene matches: 2. CDR1 and CDR2 (germline): SEHNR, FQNEAQ (reference sequence). The CDR3 nucleotides read TGTGCCAGCAGCTTTTGGACTAGCGGGAACACCGGGGAGCTGTTTTTT. Protein sequence: CASSFWTSGNTGELFF.

This chain connects TRBV5-1 to TRBJ1-4, with D maybe TRBD1 (5 bases). CDR3 length equals 15 residues. Trimming left V 6 bases short and J 8 bases short, with 20 bases between. Germline V CDR1 and CDR2: SGHRS, YFSETQ. CDR3: CASMSGGTRYEKLFF. Written as DNA, the CDR3 is TGCGCCAGCATGTCGGGGGGGACGCGTTACGAAAAACTGTTTTTT.

This clone was picked up a small number of times. This sequence joins TRBV27 and TRBJ2-5; TRBD2 matches at 13 bases. After removal of 6 bases from V and 5 bases from J, the junction contained 6 bases not matched to a gene. In germline, CDR1 is MNHEY, CDR2 SMNVEV (reference sequence). CDR3 length equals 15 residues. As DNA, the CDR3 is TGTGCCAGCAGCACTGGACTAGCGGGAGTTGAGACCCAGTACTTC. This translates into CASSTGLAGVETQYF.

The V and J genes are TRBV6-5 and TRBJ2-7; weak D call: TRBD2 (6 bases). The CDR3 sequence is 14 residues long. Trimming shortened V by 6 bases and J by 2 bases, and 14 bases separated the two germline ends. Germline assignment: CDR1 MNHEY and CDR2 SVGAGI. CDR3 bases: TGTGCCAGCAGGCTAGGAAGCGGGCCCTACGAGCAGTACTTC. It encodes CASRLGSGPYEQYF.

The chain recombines TRBV28 with TRBJ2-7; 13 nucleotides match TRBD2. This CDR3 has 14 amino acids. Germline loops: CDR1 MDHEN, CDR2 SYDVKM. J was trimmed by 4 bases and V by 6 bases; bases with no gene match: 3. The CDR3 protein is CASRAGLAGYEQYF. CDR3 sequence (DNA): TGTGCCAGCAGGGCGGGACTAGCGGGATACGAGCAGTACTTC.

In this sample, this clone turned up a few times. This chain connects TRBV27 to TRBJ2-7; TRBD2 agrees at 7 bases. J lost 3 bases, V lost 2 bases, and 10 bases had no gene match. The CDR3 runs to 16 residues. Germline CDR1 reads MNHEY; CDR2 reads SMNVEV (reference sequence). The CDR3 sequence: CASSLTVASGSYEQYF. The CDR3 coding sequence is TGTGCCAGCAGTTTAACAGTCGCTAGCGGTAGCTACGAGCAGTACTTC.